The sequence of this T cell receptor (beta chain) was determined in a study of blood T cell repertoires in COVID-19 (dated by TCRdb to 2018 to 2021). Broadly, across the study: The collaborator samples originated in the United States, Italy and Spain and spanned the acute and convalescent phases of COVID-19. The material from the prospective study consisted of cDNA or gDNA derived from T cells, B-cell-depleted T cells, or PBMCs. Deeply sampled blood TCRbeta repertoires from subjects exposed to, actively infected with, or recovered from COVID-19 were included in the dataset. The repertoires were released in a freely available public database meant as a resource for research on the immune response to SARS-CoV-2. Samples came from the ongoing ImmuneRACE study (first 160 participants) plus 1,254 subjects from 6 global collaborators. Nearly every sample came with metadata listing a de-identified subject ID, COVID-19 status, age in years and sex. HLA class I and class II types, where available, came from metadata supplied by the sample provider rather than from assay-based typing.

TCRbeta CDR3 regions were amplified from genomic DNA by means of the immunoSEQ Assay, a bias-controlled multiplex PCR. Per the source publication's procedure: Within the assay, amplification of reference gene primers was used to estimate how many nucleated cells each sample contained. To quantify the absolute abundance of each unique TCRbeta CDR3 rearrangement, sequence reads were collapsed and filtered. For each sample, productive Simpson clonality was calculated as the square root of Simpson's diversity index over productive rearrangements. Not all clones reach the TCRdb copy of this immuneACCESS table, which keeps in-frame sequences only. Checked studies attribute under half of the gap to unresolved V genes and leave the rest unexplained. That table supplies the V and J calls and clone size; D and trimming were determined from the DNA. The sample table lists 240,000 or so clones, about 88% of them with a count of one. The biggest ten clones account for 0.95% to 1% of the sample.

The V end loses 0 bases and the J end loses 7 bases, and a stretch of 9 bases separates them. There are 14 amino acids in the CDR3, from cysteine to phenylalanine inclusive. Left in the record is the CDR3 DNA by itself, 42 bases read in frame from the first base. CDR1 and CDR2, per the germline V gene (reference sequence), are LNHNV and YYDKDF. With regard to this clone: Its antigen is currently not known. The record has no base qualities; no much larger clone is one base away.

What the study reported, not specific to this receptor: How much clinical and demographic metadata was included differed by source and by participant, and the metadata was provided uncurated.

A second Seattle source provided samples from volunteer blood donors who had recovered from COVID-19. The collaborating institutions used their own protocols to collect whole blood in K2EDTA tubes. For TCRbeta analysis, collaborator samples were shipped as frozen whole blood, as isolated PBMCs, or as DNA extracted from either sample type. In this chain, TRBV15 is recombined with TRBJ1-4, with the D gene too uncertain to name. The receptor comes from a woman between 40 and 50 years old who had recovered from COVID-19. The sample consisted of peripheral blood. The nucleotides are TGTGCCACCAGCAGAGATGGGAGGGCTGAAAAACTGTTTTTT. The translation is CATSRDGRAEKLFF. Reference TRBV15 and TRBJ1-4 genes cover what lies past the CDR3, so the full variable domain is DAMVIQNPRYQVTQFGKPVTLSCSQTLNHNVMYWYQQKSSQAPKLLFHYYDKDFNNEADTPDNFQSRRPNTSFCFLDIRSPGLGDTAMYLCATSRDGRAEKLFFGSGTQLSVL.